This TCR beta chain was observed in a study of regulatory T cells in long-lasting Graves disease. This clonotype showed up many times. Its antigen remains unknown. Study observations and caveats: It was peripheral blood alone, not thyroid tissue, that was studied. Newly diagnosed patients had higher TCR diversity than persistent Graves' patients did.

The TCR beta library used iRepertoire HTBI primers with Arm-PCR amplification of CDR3. TCRdb processed the multiplex PCR reads anew with MiXCR; each CDR3 protein has one entry. This table has 300,000 to 400,000 distinct CDR3 sequences, over 15% appearing once. The time point was: newly diagnosed GD, antithyroid drugs for less than 3 months. There was RNA extracted from PBMCs, and the TCR library was made from it. An endocrinology department located in Xi'an, China, was where the patients came from. Germline CDR1 reads MDHEN; CDR2 reads SYDVKM. This CDR3 comprises 16 residues. Trimming took 5 bases from V and 3 from J; bases not matched to a gene: 7.

This sample comprised peripheral blood mononuclear cells (PBMCs), obtained at new diagnosis, from a patient treated with antithyroid drugs. The rearrangement joins TRBV28 to TRBJ1-4, with 9 bases aligning to TRBD1. The clonotype comes from a female donor with Graves disease. The CDR3 is CASSPHRGLANEKLFF. The CDR3 DNA follows: TGTGCCAGCAGTCCACACAGGGGGCTGGCTAATGAAAAACTGTTTTTT. Using reference TRBV28 and TRBJ1-4 for the parts outside the CDR3, the full variable domain is DVKVTQSSRYLVKRTGEKVFLECVQDMDHENMFWYRQDPGLGLRLIYFSYDVKMKEKGDIPEGYSVSREKKERFSLILESASTNQTSMYLCASSPHRGLANEKLFFGSGTQLSVL.